This T cell receptor (beta chain) was identified during a study of OX40 agonist ivuxolimab in advanced cancers. This clone appeared once. No antigen is known for it. General observations from the study: Several nonresponders also turned out to have low normalized T-cell clonal expansion. More expanded clones were found, on average, in CD8+ than in CD4+ T cells.

The assay was immunoSEQ multiplex PCR, and TCRdb's table has in-frame clones only and misses some. The repertoire holds roughly 20,000 clones, with about 83% as singletons. CDR3 length: 14 residues. Germline CDR1 and CDR2: MNHEY and SMNVEV (reference sequence). The germline V and J ends were trimmed by 3 bases and 1 base, with 9 bases remaining between them. With autoimmune disease history or systemic immunosuppression, patients were excluded. Drawing of blood for sampling happened at baseline, at cycle 4 day 1, and at cycle 7 day 1. The sequence was obtained from an adult with an advanced solid tumor such as melanoma, head and neck, liver or kidney cancer. This chain connects TRBV27 to TRBJ1-1, with a possible D match to TRBD1 (5 bases). The source was CD4+ or CD8+ T cells sorted from blood, collected in a trial of the OX40 agonist ivuxolimab. This CDR3 reads CASSFQGTNTEAFF. As DNA, the CDR3 is TGTGCCAGCAGTTTCCAGGGCACGAACACTGAAGCTTTCTTT.